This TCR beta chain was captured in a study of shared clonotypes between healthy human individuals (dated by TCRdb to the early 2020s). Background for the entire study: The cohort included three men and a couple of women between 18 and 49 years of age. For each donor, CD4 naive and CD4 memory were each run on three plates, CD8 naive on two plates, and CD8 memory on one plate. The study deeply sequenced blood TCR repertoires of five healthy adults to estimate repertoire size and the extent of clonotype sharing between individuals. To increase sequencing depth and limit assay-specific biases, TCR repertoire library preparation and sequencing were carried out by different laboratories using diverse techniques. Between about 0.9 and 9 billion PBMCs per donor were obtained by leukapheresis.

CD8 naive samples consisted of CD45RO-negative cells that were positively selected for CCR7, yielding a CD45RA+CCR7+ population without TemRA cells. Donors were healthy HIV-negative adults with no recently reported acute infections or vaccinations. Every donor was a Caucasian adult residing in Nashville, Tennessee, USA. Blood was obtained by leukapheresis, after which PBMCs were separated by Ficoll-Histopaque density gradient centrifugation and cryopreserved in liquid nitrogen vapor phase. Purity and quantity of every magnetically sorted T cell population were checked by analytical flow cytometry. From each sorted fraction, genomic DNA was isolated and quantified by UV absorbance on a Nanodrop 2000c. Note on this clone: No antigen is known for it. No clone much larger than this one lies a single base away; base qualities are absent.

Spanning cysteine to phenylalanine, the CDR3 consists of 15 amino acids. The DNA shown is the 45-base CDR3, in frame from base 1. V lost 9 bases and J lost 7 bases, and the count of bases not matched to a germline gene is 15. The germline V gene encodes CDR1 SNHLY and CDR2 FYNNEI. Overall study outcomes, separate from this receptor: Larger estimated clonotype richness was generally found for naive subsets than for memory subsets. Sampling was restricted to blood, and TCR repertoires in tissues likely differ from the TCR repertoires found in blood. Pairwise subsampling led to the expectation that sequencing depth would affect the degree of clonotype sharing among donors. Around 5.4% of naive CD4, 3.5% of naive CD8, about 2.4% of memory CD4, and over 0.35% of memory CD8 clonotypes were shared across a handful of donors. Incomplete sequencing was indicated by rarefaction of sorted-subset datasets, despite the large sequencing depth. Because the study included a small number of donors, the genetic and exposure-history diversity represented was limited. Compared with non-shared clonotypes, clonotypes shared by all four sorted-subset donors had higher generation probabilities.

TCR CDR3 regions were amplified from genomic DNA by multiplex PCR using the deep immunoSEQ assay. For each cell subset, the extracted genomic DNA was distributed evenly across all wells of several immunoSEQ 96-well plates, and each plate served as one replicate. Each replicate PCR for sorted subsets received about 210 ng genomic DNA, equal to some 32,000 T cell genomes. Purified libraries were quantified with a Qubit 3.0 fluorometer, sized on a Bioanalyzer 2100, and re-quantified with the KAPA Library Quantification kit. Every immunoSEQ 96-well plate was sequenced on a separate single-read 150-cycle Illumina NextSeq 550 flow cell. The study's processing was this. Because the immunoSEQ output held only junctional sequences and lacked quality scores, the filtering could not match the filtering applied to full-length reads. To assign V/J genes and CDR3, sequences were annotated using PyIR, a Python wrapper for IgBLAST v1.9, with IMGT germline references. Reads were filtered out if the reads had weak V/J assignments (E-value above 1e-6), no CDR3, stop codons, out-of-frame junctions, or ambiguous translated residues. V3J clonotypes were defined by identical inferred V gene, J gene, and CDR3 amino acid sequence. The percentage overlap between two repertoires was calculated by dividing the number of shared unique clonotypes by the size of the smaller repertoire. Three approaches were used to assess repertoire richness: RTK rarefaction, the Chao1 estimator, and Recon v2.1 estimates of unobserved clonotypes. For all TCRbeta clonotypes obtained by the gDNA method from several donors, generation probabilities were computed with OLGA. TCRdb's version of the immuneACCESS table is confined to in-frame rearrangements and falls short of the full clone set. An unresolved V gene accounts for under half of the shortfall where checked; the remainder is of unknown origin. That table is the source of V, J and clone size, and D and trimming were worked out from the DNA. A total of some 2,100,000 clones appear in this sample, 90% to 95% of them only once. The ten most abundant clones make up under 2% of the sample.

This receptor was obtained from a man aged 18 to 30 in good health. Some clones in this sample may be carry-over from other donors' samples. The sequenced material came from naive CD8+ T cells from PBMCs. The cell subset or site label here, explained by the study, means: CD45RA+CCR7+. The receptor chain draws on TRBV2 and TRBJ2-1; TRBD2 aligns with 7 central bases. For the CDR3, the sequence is CARSSVAGFKNEQFF. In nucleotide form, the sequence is TGTGCCAGGTCGAGCGTAGCGGGCTTTAAAAATGAGCAGTTCTTC.